The rows below give T cell receptor beta chains drawn from one sample of a study of siplizumab effects on memory and regulatory T cells. Profiling relied on immunoSEQ multiplex PCR, and the TCRdb table lists in-frame clones only, not all of them. Here the sample spans over 100,000 clones, around nine tenths being singletons. Sequencing was carried out using CD4+ T cells sorted from blood. Receptor source: a human donor in good health. Each CDR3 is given with its conserved first and last residue.

>TRBV2|TRBJ2-7
CASSRAGVSEQYF
>TRBV15|TRBJ1-1
CATSRDQGEAFF
>TRBV5-6|TRBJ1-5
CASSLTGYSNQPQHF
>TRBV5-1|TRBJ2-5
CASSSLTSGEETQYF
>TRBV18|TRBJ1-5
CASSPQSGKGQPQHF
>TRBV28|TRBJ2-7
CASSPRDRAYEQYF
>TRBV2|TRBJ1-2
CASRGMTDLNGYTF
>TRBV27|TRBJ2-2
CASRQLDRANTGELFF
>TRBV7-9|TRBJ1-5
CASSSDRDGQPQHF
>TRBV5-1|TRBJ2-7
CASSLSQLTYEQYF
>TRBV18|TRBJ2-5
CASSPSHSQETQYF
>TRBV7-2|TRBJ1-2
CASSATQGTNYGYTF
>TRBV19|TRBJ1-2
CASSIAWTGGYGYTF
>TRBV28|TRBJ2-4
CATGDRRAKNIQYF
>TRBV10-2|TRBJ1-1
CASSLANTEAFF
>TRBV19|TRBJ2-3
CASSMRFSYADTPQYF
>TRBV6-5|TRBJ2-3
CASRNHRGTDTQYF
>TRBV28|TRBJ2-1
CASTPRTSGHKNSYNEQFF
>TRBV28|TRBJ1-5
CASSPPGYSNQPQHF
>TRBV30|TRBJ1-4
CAWRGRRNEKLFF
>TRBV5-1|TRBJ2-1
CASSLDPNGNEQFF
>TRBV28|TRBJ1-1
CASSAGRVNTEAFF
>TRBV27|TRBJ1-6
CASSFTQGGSPLHF
>TRBV7-9|TRBJ1-1
CASSLGQMNTEAFF
>TRBV7-9|TRBJ2-1
CASSLGLAYNEQFF
>TRBV6-4|TRBJ2-1
CASSARFEGYNEQFF
>TRBV28|TRBJ2-7
CATHRLGNYEQYF
>TRBV20-1|TRBJ2-1
CSALTGNEQFF
>TRBV21-1|TRBJ1-3
CASSKWGWAGVHTIYF
>TRBV19|TRBJ2-1
CASSTPHALSSYNEQFF
>TRBV19|TRBJ2-2
CASTMSTTLNTGELFF
>TRBV7-2|TRBJ2-3
CASSARESNTDTQYF